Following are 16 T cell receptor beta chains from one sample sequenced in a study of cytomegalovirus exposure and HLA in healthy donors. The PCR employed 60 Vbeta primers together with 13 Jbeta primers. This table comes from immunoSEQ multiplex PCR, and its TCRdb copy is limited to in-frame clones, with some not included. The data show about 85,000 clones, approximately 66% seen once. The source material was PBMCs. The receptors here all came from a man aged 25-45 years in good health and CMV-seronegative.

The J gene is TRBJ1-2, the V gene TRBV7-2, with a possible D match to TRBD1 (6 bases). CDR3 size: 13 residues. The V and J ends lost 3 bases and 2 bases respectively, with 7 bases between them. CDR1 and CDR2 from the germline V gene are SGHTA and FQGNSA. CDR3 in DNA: TGTGCCAGCAGCTTCACAGGGAACTATGGCTACACCTTC. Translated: CASSFTGNYGYTF.

CDR3 in DNA: TGTGCCATTTCCCGGCTAGTCCGAGGAAACATTCAGTACTTC. Its protein is CAISRLVRGNIQYF. The gene calls are TRBV9 and TRBJ2-4; no clear D. This CDR3 has 14 amino acids. Trimming removed 9 bases from V and 6 bases from J, with 19 bases in between. Germline V lookup: CDR1 SGDLS, CDR2 YYNGEE.

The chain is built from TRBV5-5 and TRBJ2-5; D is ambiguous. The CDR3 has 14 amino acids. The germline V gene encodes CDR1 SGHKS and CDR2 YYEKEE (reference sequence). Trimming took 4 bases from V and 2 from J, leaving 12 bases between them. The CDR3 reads CASSSGQSQETQYF. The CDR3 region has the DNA TGTGCCAGCAGCAGTGGGCAGAGTCAAGAGACCCAGTACTTC.

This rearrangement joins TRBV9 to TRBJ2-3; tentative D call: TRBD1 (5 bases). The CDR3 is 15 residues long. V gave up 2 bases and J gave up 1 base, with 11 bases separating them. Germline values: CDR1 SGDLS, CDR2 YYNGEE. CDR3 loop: CASSVSGPGTDTQYF. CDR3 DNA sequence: TGTGCCAGCAGCGTCTCAGGGCCGGGCACAGATACGCAGTATTTT.

CDR3 sequence (DNA): TGTGCCAGCAGTTGGGGGGGACGGAGGAATGAAAAACTGTTTTTT. Translated: CASSWGGRRNEKLFF. This chain connects TRBV27 to TRBJ1-4, with D perhaps matching TRBD1 (5 bases). Germline V gives CDR1 MNHEY, CDR2 SMNVEV (reference sequence). The CDR3 loop spans 15 amino acids. V lost 4 bases and J 5 bases, leaving 14 bases between the germline ends.

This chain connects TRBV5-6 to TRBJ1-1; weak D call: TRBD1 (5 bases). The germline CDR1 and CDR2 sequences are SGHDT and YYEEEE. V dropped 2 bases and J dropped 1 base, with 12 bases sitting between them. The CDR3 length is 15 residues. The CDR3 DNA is TGTGCCAGCAGCTTCACTTACGGACAGAACACTGAAGCTTTCTTT. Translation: CASSFTYGQNTEAFF. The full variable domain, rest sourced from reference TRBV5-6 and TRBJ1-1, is DAGVTQSPTHLIKTRGQQVTLRCSPKSGHDTVSWYQQALGQGPQFIFQYYEEEERQRGNFPDRFSGHQFPNYSSELNVNALLLGDSALYLCASSFTYGQNTEAFFGQGTRLTVV.

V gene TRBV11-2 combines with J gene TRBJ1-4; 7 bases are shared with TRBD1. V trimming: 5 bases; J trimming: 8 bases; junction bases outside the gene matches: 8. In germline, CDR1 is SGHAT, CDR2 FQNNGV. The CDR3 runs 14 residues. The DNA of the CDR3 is TGTGCCAGCAGCGCAACAGGGGCGGGGGAAAAACTGTTTTTT. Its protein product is CASSATGAGEKLFF. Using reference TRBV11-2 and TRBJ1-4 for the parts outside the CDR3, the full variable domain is EAGVAQSPRYKIIEKRQSVAFWCNPISGHATLYWYQQILGQGPKLLIQFQNNGVVDDSQLPKDRFSAERLKGVDSTLKIQPAKLEDSAVYLCASSATGAGEKLFFGSGTQLSVL.

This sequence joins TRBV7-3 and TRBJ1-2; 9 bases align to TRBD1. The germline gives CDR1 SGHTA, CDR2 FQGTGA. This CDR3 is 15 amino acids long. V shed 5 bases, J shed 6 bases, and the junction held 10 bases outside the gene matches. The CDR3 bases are TGTGCCAGCAGCAACTATGTCCGGGACAGGGATGGCTACACCTTC. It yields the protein CASSNYVRDRDGYTF.

CDR3 sequence: CASRSDRVATDTQYF. CDR3 nucleotide sequence: TGTGCCAGCAGATCGGACAGGGTGGCGACAGATACGCAGTATTTT. The chain couples TRBV6-6 to TRBJ2-3; TRBD1 agrees at 8 bases. The CDR3 is made up of 15 amino acids. The germline gives CDR1 MNHNY, CDR2 SVGAGI (reference sequence). Trimming removed 6 bases from V and 3 bases from J; junction bases left unmatched: 8.

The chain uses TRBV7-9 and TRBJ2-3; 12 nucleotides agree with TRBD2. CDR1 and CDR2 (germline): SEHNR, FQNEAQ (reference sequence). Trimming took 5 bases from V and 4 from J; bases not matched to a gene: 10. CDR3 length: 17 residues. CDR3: CASSPRLAGDIPDTQYF. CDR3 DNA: TGTGCCAGCAGCCCCCGACTAGCGGGAGACATCCCAGATACGCAGTATTTT.

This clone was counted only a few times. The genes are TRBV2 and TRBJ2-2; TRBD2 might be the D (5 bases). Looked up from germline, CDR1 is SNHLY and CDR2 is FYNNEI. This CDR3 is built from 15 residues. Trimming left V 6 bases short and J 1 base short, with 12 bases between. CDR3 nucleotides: TGTGCCAGCAGACTCCTGAGCGGGAACACCGGGGAGCTGTTTTTT. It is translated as CASRLLSGNTGELFF.

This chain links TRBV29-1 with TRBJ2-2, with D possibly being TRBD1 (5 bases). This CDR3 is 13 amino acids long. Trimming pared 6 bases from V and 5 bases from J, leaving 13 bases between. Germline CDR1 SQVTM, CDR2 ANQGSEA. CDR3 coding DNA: TGCAGCGTCCGCAGGGAAAGGACCGGGGAGCTGTTTTTT. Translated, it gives CSVRRERTGELFF.

CDR3 bases: TGCGCCAGCAGCTTGGCCGGACTAGGGCTGACTACTGAGCAGTTCTTC. This encodes CASSLAGLGLTTEQFF. V gene TRBV5-1 combines with J gene TRBJ2-1; 7 bases align to TRBD2. V was pared by 0 bases and J by 9 bases, with 12 bases of the junction left unmatched. Germline V gives CDR1 SGHRS, CDR2 YFSETQ. CDR3 length: 16 residues.

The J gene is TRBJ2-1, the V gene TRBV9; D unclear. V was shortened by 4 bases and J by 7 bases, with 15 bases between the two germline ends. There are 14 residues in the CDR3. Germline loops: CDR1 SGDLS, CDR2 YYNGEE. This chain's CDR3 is CASSPQFSLNEQFF. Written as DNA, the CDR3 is TGTGCCAGCAGCCCTCAATTCAGTCTTAATGAGCAGTTCTTC.

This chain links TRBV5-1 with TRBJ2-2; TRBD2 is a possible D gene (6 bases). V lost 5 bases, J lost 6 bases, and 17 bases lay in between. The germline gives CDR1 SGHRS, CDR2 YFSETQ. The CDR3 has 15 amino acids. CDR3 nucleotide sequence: TGCGCCAGCAGTGGTGGGACTCCAGGGTCCGGGGAGCTGTTTTTT. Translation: CASSGGTPGSGELFF.

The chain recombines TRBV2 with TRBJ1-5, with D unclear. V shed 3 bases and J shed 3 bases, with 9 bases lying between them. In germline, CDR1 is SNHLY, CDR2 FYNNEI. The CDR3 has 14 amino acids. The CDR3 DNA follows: TGTGCCAGCAGTGATAGCTTTTTCAATCAGCCCCAGCATTTT. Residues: CASSDSFFNQPQHF.